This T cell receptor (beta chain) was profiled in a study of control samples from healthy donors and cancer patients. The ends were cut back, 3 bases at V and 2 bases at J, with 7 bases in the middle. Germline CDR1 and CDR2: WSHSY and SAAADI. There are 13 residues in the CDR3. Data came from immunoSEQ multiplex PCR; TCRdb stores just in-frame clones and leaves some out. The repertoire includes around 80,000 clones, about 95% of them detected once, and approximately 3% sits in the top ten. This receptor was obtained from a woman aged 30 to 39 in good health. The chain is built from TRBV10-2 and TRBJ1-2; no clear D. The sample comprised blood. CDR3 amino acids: CASSDYVNYGYTF. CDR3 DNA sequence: TGCGCCAGCAGTGATTACGTAAACTATGGCTACACCTTC.